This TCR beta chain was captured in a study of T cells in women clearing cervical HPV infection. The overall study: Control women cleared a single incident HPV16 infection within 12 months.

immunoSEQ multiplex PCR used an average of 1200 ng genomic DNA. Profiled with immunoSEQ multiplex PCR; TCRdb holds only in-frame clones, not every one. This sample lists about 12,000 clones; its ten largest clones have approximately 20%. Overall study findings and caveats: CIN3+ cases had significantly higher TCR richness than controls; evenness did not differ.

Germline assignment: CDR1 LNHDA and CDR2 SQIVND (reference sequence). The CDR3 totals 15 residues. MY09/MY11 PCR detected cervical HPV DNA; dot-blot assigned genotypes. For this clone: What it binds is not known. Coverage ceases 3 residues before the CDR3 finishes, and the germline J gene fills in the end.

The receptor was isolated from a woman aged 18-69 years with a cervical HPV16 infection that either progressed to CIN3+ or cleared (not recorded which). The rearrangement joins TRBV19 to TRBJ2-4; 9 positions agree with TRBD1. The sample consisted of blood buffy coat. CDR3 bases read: TGTGCCAGTATTGACAGGGGGGGAACTAACTATGGT. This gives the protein CASIDRGGTNYG. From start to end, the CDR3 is CASIDRGGTNYGQYF.